This T cell receptor beta chain was identified during a study of blood T cell dynamics during melanoma immunotherapy (TCRdb year 2020). In terms of the full investigation: All patients had metastatic melanoma and were given first-line pembrolizumab or nivolumab plus ipilimumab as standard of care in the United Kingdom. To identify early correlates of response, the study profiled peripheral T cell receptor repertoires in patients with metastatic melanoma before and after one cycle of checkpoint inhibitor therapy. The training cohort was made up of consecutive patients, while a further independent group of patients from the same centre was pooled to form an external validation set. The study at large found these results: The relatively small sample size was acknowledged as potentially limiting generalization of the results. The study was unable to establish whether the T cell clones driving the repertoire changes were melanoma-specific or instead reflected general immune activation. A bifurcated reorganization of the PBMC repertoire at W3, with increased clonality or increased diversity, was observed in patients who later achieved disease control, unlike in progressors.

Per the germline V gene, SNHLY is the CDR1 and FYNNEI is the CDR2. The CDR3 starts with the cysteine, ends with the phenylalanine, and has 13 residues. Kept here is only the CDR3 DNA, which spans 39 bases and is read in frame from base 1. V and J lose 2 bases and 6 bases, and a span of 8 bases separates them. The intended sense of this specimen's time point label: week 3, after first cycle of checkpoint inhibitor. Blood was sampled before treatment (T0) and at week 3 (W3), after the first cycle of checkpoint blockade. Except for two patients with rapid clinical progression, response was assessed 12 weeks after the first infusion by RECIST 1.1; disease control meant complete response, partial response or stable disease. Patients were excluded for prior systemic cancer treatment, concomitant immunosuppressant therapy or synchronous other active malignancies. Both bulk PBMC and plasma cell-free DNA were sequenced for TCR beta so that circulating cells and T cell turnover could be tracked. PBMC were isolated from blood with Lymphoprep and SepMate tubes, followed by red cell lysis. DNA from PBMC and sorted T cell subsets was extracted with QIAamp DNA Blood Mini kits.

For every bulk PBMC sample, a fixed 350 ng of DNA was loaded. The immunoSEQ TCRb Assay kit was used according to manufacturer instructions to amplify TCR beta CDR3 sequences from genomic DNA. The KAPA Library Quantification Kit for Illumina platforms was used to quantify the pooled libraries by qPCR. Pooled libraries were sequenced on an Illumina NextSeq 500, clustered at about 0.55-1.2 pM. The study's processing was this. Analysis of the TCR data relied on immunoSEQ ANALYZER and the R LymphoSeq package. A rearrangement efficiency score was calculated as productive divided by the sum of productive and non-productive CDR3 sequences. Within each patient, timepoints were compared pairwise for clonality, measured with the Gini coefficient, and for diversity, measured with the Renyi index at alpha=1. In LymphoSeq, clonal relatedness was computed with an edit distance of 3 and repertoire similarity was computed with the Bhattacharyya coefficient. To classify response, a linear discriminant analysis based on week-3 changes in clonality and diversity was built using the R MASS and caret packages. TCRdb obtained this table from immuneACCESS and retained in-frame rearrangements with V and J assigned. These tables miss some clones; where compared with another copy, unresolved V genes account for less than half of the shortfall, and the remainder is unexplained. D and trimming come from the DNA, and the V and J calls and clone size come from that table. The sample data list 13,000 to 15,000 clones, and more than 85% of these were observed just once. The leading ten clones occupy about 0.9% of the sample.

A word on this clone: This receptor's antigen is unknown. The sample holds no much larger clone one base away, and base qualities are not on file.

The sequence derives from a human donor with melanoma. Here the chain combines TRBV2 and TRBJ2-1, with the D gene call left open. Sample: blood, taken from a patient treated with checkpoint blockade. The CDR3 in this case is CASSENLGNEQFF. The DNA sequence is as follows: TGTGCCAGCAGTGAAAATTTGGGCAATGAGCAGTTCTTC.